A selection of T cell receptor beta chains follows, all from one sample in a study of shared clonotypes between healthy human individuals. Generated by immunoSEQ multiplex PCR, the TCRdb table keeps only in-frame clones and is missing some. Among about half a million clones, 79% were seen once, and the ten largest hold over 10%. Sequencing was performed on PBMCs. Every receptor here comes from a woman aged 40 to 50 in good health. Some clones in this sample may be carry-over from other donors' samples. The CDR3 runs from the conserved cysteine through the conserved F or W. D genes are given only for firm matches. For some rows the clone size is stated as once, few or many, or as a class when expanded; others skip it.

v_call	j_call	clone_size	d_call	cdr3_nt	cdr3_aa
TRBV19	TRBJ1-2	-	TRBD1	TGTGCCAGTAGTTCCGAATCTCAGCCGGGACAGGCGGGCTATGGCTACACCTTC	CASSSESQPGQAGYGYTF
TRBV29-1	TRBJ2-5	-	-	TGCAGCGTTGATTATACCTTTCAAGAGACCCAGTACTTC	CSVDYTFQETQYF
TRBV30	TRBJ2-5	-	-	TGTGCCTGGAGTGTCTCGTACCACGAGCAATACTTC	CAWSVSYHEQYF
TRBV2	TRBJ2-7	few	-	TGTGCCAGCAGTGTAGCGGTATGGGGCTACGAGCAGTACTTC	CASSVAVWGYEQYF
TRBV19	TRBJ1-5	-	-	TGTGCCAGTAGTATAGGGGCCAGGCCGGATCAGCCCCAGCATTTT	CASSIGARPDQPQHF
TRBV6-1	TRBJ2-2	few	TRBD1	TGTGCCAGCAGTGAACAGGGGGACACCGGGGAGCTGTTTTTT	CASSEQGDTGELFF
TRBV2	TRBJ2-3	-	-	TGTGCCAGCAGTGGGGCCCGCACAGATACGCAGTATTTT	CASSGARTDTQYF
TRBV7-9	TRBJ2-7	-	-	TGTGCCAGCAGCTCCCTCCAGGGGCCCTTTGCCTACGAGCAGTACTTC	CASSSLQGPFAYEQYF
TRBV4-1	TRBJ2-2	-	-	TGCGCCAGCAGCCAGACGAACACCGGGGAGCTGTTTTTT	CASSQTNTGELFF
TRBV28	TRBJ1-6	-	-	TGTGCCAGCAGTTTGGAGGGGAATTCACCCCTCCACTTT	CASSLEGNSPLHF
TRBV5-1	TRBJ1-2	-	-	TGCGCCAGCAGCCCGGATGGTCTCACTAACTATGGCTACACCTTC	CASSPDGLTNYGYTF
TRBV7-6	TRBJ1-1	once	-	TGTGCCAGCAGCTTCACAGGGTACGCTGAAGCTTTCTTT	CASSFTGYAEAFF
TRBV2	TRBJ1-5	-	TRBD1	TGTGCCAGCAGTTACTCAGGGGGACGGATTAATCAGCCCCAGCATTTT	CASSYSGGRINQPQHF
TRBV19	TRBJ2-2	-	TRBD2	TGTGCCAGCGGGGCCCCTAGCGGGAGTATAACCGGGGAGCTGTTTTTT	CASGAPSGSITGELFF
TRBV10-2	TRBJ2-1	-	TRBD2	TGCGCCAGCACCTCTAGCGGGAGGCTCTATGAGCAGTTCTTC	CASTSSGRLYEQFF
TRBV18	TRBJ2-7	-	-	TGTGCCAGCTCACCTGTCCTTGGGGGCACGAGCTCCTACGAGCAGTACTTC	CASSPVLGGTSSYEQYF
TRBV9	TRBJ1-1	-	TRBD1	TGTGCCAGCAGGGGACAGGGGGGCACTGAAGCTTTCTTT	CASRGQGGTEAFF
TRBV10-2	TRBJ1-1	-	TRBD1	TGCGCCAGCAGTGCAGCGGGGACAGCTGAAGCTTTCTTT	CASSAAGTAEAFF
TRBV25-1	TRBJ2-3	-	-	TGTGCCAGCAGCCAAGGGCTAGCGTTGAGCACAGATACGCAGTATTTT	CASSQGLALSTDTQYF
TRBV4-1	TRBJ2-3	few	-	TGCGCCAGCAGCCAAGCGAATAGCGGAACAGATACGCAGTATTTT	CASSQANSGTDTQYF
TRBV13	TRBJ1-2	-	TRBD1	TGTGCCAGCAGCTCAACCGGGACAGGGCTTAACTATGGCTACACCTTC	CASSSTGTGLNYGYTF
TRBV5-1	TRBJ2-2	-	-	TGCGCCAGCAGCTTGGACCCGCGGGACACCGGGGAGCTGTTTTTT	CASSLDPRDTGELFF
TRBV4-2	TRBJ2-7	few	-	TGTGCCAGCAGCCAAGCCGGTACGTCCAACTCCTACGAGCAGTACTTC	CASSQAGTSNSYEQYF
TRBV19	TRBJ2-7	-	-	TGTGCCAGTAGTCGGGGACCCTACGAGCAGTACTTC	CASSRGPYEQYF
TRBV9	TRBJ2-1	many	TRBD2	TGTGCCAGCAGCCCCCGGACTAGCGGGACCAATGAGCAGTTCTTC	CASSPRTSGTNEQFF
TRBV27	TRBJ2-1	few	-	TGTGCCAGCGCAGCGGCGAGCTCCTACAATGAGCAGTTCTTC	CASAAASSYNEQFF
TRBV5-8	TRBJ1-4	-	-	TGTGCCAGCAGCTTGGATGTCGGGGGAGCGAGGGAAAAACTGTTTTTT	CASSLDVGGAREKLFF
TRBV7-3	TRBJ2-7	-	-	TGTGCCAGCAGCTTCTACGGGGGCGACTCCTACGAGCAGTACTTC	CASSFYGGDSYEQYF